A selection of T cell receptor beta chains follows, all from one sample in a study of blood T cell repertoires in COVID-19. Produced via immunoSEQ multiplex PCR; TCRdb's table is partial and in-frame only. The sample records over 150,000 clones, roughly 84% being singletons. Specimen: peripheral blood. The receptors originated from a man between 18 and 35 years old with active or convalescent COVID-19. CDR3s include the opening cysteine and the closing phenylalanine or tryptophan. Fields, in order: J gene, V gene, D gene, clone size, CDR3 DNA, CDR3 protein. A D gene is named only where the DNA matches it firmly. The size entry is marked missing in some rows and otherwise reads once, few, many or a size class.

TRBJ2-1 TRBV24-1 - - TGTGCCACCAGTGACAGGACGCGGAGGTCCTACAATGAGCAGTTCTTC CATSDRTRRSYNEQFF
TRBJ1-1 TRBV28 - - TGTGCCAGCAGTCTGCTCGGACACTTGGGCACTGAAGCTTTCTTT CASSLLGHLGTEAFF
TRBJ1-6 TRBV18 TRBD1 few TGTGCCAGCTCACCACGAGGACAGGGGTCAGGGAATTCACCCCTCCACTTT CASSPRGQGSGNSPLHF
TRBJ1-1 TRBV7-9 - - TGTGCCAGCAGCCAGGCTGGTGTTTATACTGAAGCTTTCTTT CASSQAGVYTEAFF
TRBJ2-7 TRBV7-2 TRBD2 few TGTGCCAGCAGCCTAAGCGGGAGCTCCTACGAGCAGTACTTC CASSLSGSSYEQYF
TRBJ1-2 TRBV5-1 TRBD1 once TGCGCCAGCAGCCTACAGACAGGGGAGTCTGGCTACACCTTC CASSLQTGESGYTF
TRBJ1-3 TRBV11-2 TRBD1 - TGTGCCAGCAGTCGGACAGGTTCTGGAAACACCATATATTTT CASSRTGSGNTIYF
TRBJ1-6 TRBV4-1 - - TGCGCCAGCAGCCAAGAGGTGGGGGGCTCCTATAATTCACCCCTCCACTTT CASSQEVGGSYNSPLHF
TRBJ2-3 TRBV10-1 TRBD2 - TGCGCCAGCCGACCCCGAGAGCGGGGGGAAGCAGATACGCAGTATTTT CASRPRERGEADTQYF
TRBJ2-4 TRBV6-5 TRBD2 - TGTGCCAGCAGGAAAGCGGGGGGGCAGGTTGACATTCAGTACTTC CASRKAGGQVDIQYF
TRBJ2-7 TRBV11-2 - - TGTGCCAGCAGCTTAGTTAGTGCTGGCTACGAGCAGTACTTC CASSLVSAGYEQYF
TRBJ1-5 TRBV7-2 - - TGTGCCAGCAGCGAACAGGGAGGCAATCAGCCCCAGCATTTT CASSEQGGNQPQHF
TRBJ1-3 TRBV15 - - TGTGCCACCAGCAGAGATTTGGGAGTCTCCTCTGGAAACACCATATATTTT CATSRDLGVSSGNTIYF
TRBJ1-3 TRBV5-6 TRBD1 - TGTGCCAGCAGCTTGGGGACAGGGGGATATGGAAACACCATATATTTT CASSLGTGGYGNTIYF
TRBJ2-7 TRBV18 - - TGTGCCAGCTCACCATCAGGGTCGGACTACGAGCAGTACTTC CASSPSGSDYEQYF
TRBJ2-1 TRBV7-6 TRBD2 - TGTGCCAGCAGCTCGCCGGGACTAGCGGGGGGGCCACTCGTTGAGCAGTTCTTC CASSSPGLAGGPLVEQFF
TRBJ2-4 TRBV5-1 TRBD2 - TGCGCCAGCAGCTTAAACTTAAAGGCTAGCGGGGGCCTAAGTCGGGATCTGACCATTCAGTACTTC CASSLNLKASGGLSRDLTIQYF
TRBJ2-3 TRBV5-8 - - TGTGCCAGCAACCCTAAGGACAGAGTCACAGATACGCAGTATTTT CASNPKDRVTDTQYF
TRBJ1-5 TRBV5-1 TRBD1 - TGCGCCAGCAGCTTGGCCGTTAACAGGGGGAATAGCAATCAGCCCCAGCATTTT CASSLAVNRGNSNQPQHF
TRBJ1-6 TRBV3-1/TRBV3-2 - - TGTGCCAGCAGCCAAGAGGTCAGGGGAAGTTCACCCCTCCACTTT CASSQEVRGSSPLHF
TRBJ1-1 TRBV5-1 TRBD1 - TGCGCCAGCGTGCAGGGGGCAGGAGGGATGAACACTGAAGCTTTCTTT CASVQGAGGMNTEAFF
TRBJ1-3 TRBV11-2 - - TGTGCCAGCAGCTTAGTTCCGGGGTCTGGAAACACCATATATTTT CASSLVPGSGNTIYF
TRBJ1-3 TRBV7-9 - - TGTGCCAGCAGCTTCCCTCCGAGCTCTGGAAACACCATATATTTT CASSFPPSSGNTIYF
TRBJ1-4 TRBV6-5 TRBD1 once TGTGCCAGCAGTTCCGGGACAGGTGTGGAAAAACTGTTTTTT CASSSGTGVEKLFF
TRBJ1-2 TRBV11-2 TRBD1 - TGTGCCAGCAGCATACTGGGGACAGGCTCCGTCTATGGCTACACCTTC CASSILGTGSVYGYTF
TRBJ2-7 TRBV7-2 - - TGTGCCAGCAGCTTACCGCGGGTGGGAACCTACGAGCAGTACTTC CASSLPRVGTYEQYF
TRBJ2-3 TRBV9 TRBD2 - TGTGCCAGCAGCGTAAGCCCCATAGCGGGAAACACAGATACGCAGTATTTT CASSVSPIAGNTDTQYF
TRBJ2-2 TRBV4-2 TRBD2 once TGTGCCAGCAGCCTCACTAGCGGGGAGAACACCGGGGAGCTGTTTTTT CASSLTSGENTGELFF
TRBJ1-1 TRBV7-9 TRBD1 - TGTGCCAGCAGCTTCACGGACAGGGGGCCTACTGAAGCTTTCTTT CASSFTDRGPTEAFF
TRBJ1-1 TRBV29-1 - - TGCACCGTCCGAACGGGATGGGACACTGAAGCTTTCTTT CTVRTGWDTEAFF
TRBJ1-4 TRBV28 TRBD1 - TGTGCCAGCAGTTTTTTGGGACAGGGTAATGAAAAACTGTTTTTT CASSFLGQGNEKLFF
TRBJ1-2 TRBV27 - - TGTGCCAGCAGGGCGAGAAGCGGCAGAGGTTCTAACTATGGCTACACCTTC CASRARSGRGSNYGYTF
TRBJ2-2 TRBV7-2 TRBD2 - TGTGCCAGCAGCTTAGAGGGACTAGCGGGATCCAGGGAGCTGTTTTTT CASSLEGLAGSRELFF
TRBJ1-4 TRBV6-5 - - TGTGCCAGCCAACAGGCGCTTAATGAAAAACTGTTTTTT CASQQALNEKLFF
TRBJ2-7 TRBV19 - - TGTGCCAGTATACCTGCAGGGCTCTACGAGCAGTACTTC CASIPAGLYEQYF
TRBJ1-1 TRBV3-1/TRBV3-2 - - TGTGCCAGCAGCCTCTATTTGAACACTGAAGCTTTCTTT CASSLYLNTEAFF
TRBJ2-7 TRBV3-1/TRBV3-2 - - TGTGCCAGCAGCCAAGTCTCTCGGGGCTCCTACGAGCAGTACTTC CASSQVSRGSYEQYF
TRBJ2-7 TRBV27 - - TGTGCCAGCAGTCTCTTCTCTGGGGCAGGGGCGTACGAGCAGTACTTC CASSLFSGAGAYEQYF
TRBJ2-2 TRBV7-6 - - TGTGCCAGCAGCTTCGTCGGGGACACCGGGGAGCTGTTTTTT CASSFVGDTGELFF
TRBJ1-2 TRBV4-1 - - TGCGCCAGCAGCCAAGATTGGACAGATAACTATGGCTACACCTTC CASSQDWTDNYGYTF
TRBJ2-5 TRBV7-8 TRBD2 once TGTGCCAGCAGCTTATCCGGGGGGGGAGTTGGGTCCCAAGAGACCCAGTACTTC CASSLSGGGVGSQETQYF
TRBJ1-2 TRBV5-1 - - TGCGCCAGCAGCTTGGGGCAGGGTTTCGGCTACACCTTC CASSLGQGFGYTF
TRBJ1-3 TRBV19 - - TGTGCCAGTAGTATAACAGGTTCCTCTGGAAACACCATATATTTT CASSITGSSGNTIYF
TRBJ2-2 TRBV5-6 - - TGTGCCAGCAGCTTGGTGGGGCAGTACACCGGGGAGCTGTTTTTT CASSLVGQYTGELFF
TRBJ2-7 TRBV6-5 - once TGTGCCAGCACCAAGCTAGGAACCTACGAGCAGTACTTC CASTKLGTYEQYF
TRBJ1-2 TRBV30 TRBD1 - TGTGCCTGGAGTGGAACAGGGGGCGTCTATGGCTACACCTTC CAWSGTGGVYGYTF
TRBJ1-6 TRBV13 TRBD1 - TGTGCCAGCAGAGGGATTGGGGGACAGTACCGTTCACCCCTCCACTTT CASRGIGGQYRSPLHF
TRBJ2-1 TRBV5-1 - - TGCGCCAGCAGCTTGGGAGAGGCAAATCTCAACAATGAGCAGTTCTTC CASSLGEANLNNEQFF
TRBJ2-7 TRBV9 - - TGTGCCAGCAGCTCCTCCAATAGCGGCCACTACGAGCAGTACTTC CASSSSNSGHYEQYF
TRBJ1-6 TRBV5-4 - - TGTGCCAGCAGCTTGGGCGGGGTGGACAATTCACCCCTCCACTTT CASSLGGVDNSPLHF
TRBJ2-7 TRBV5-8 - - TGTGCCAGCAGCTTGGGAGGTACCTACGAGCAGTACTTC CASSLGGTYEQYF
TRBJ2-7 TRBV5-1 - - TGCGCCAGCAGCTTGGCGAGGGACTACGAGCAGTACTTC CASSLARDYEQYF
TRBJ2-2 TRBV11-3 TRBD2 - TGTGCCAGCAGTTTTACGGGGAGGGTCACCGGGGAGCTGTTTTTT CASSFTGRVTGELFF
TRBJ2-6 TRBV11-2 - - TGTGCCAGCAGCCCCTCCAGGATACCTGGGGCCAACGTCCTGACTTTC CASSPSRIPGANVLTF
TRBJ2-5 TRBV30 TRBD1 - TGTGCCTGGAGTTCGGACAGGATGGAGACCCAGTACTTC CAWSSDRMETQYF
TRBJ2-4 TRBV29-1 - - TGCAGCGCCCGGACAGAGAAAAACATTCAGTACTTC CSARTEKNIQYF
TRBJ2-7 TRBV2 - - TGTGCCAGCACGCGGGACCCCCACGAGCAGTACTTC CASTRDPHEQYF